One and the same sample provided the 15 T cell receptor beta chains below, sequenced in a study of cytomegalovirus exposure and HLA in healthy donors (TCRdb year 2017). The library was produced with the immunoSEQ multiplex PCR assay. The multiplex PCR relied on a mix of 60 forward primers for TCR Vbeta segments and 13 reverse primers for TCR Jbeta segments. Not all clones reach the TCRdb copy of this immuneACCESS table, which keeps in-frame sequences only. Checked studies attribute under half of the gap to unresolved V genes and leave the rest unexplained. The sample table lists over 45,000 clones, 81% of them with a count of one. The biggest ten clones account for approximately 2.3% of the sample. The sequenced sample consisted of PBMCs. These receptors all come from a boy under 18 in good health and CMV-seropositive.

The rearrangement uses TRBV7-9 and TRBJ1-2; D remains unclear. The CDR3 length is 15 residues. Trimming left V 1 base short and J 2 bases short, with 11 bases between. CDR1 and CDR2 from the germline V gene are SEHNR and FQNEAQ (reference sequence). The CDR3 DNA sequence: TGTGCCAGCAGCTTAGTACTGGGCTCAAACTATGGCTACACCTTC. Encoded protein: CASSLVLGSNYGYTF.

About this clone: One end of the junction is discordant with germline, which a read error may explain. This chain joins TRBV7-9 and TRBJ1-1; the match to TRBD1 covers 8 bases. The CDR3 contains 18 residues. CDR1 is SEHNR, CDR2 FQNEAQ, per germline (reference sequence). CDR3 coding DNA: TGTTCCAGCAGCTTAGGTCGTCAGGGGGCGTATATGAACACTGAAGCTTTCTTT. This sequence encodes CSSSLGRQGAYMNTEAFF.

This clone was observed a single time. The junction does not match germline at one end; this may be a read error. This chain connects TRBV7-9 to TRBJ2-3; tentatively, D is TRBD1 (5 bases). Germline V lookup: CDR1 SEHNR, CDR2 FQNEAQ (reference sequence). The CDR3 consists of 16 residues. CDR3 protein: CSSSFSRDRNTDTQYF. CDR3 DNA: TGTTCCAGCAGCTTTTCGCGAGACAGAAACACAGATACGCAGTATTTT.

This chain joins TRBV11-2 and TRBJ2-4, with 7 bases fitting TRBD1. This CDR3 has 14 residues. The germline gives CDR1 SGHAT, CDR2 FQNNGV. Trimming cost V 4 bases and J 6 bases; bases outside gene matches: 6. CDR3 DNA: TGTGCCAGCAGCTCAGGACAGGACCTAAACATTCAGTACTTC. Amino acid sequence: CASSSGQDLNIQYF.

The chain combines TRBV2 with TRBJ1-5; a weak D match, TRBD1 (6 bases). Germline CDR1 reads SNHLY; CDR2 reads FYNNEI. The CDR3 is 13 residues long. With 8 bases removed from V and 10 bases from J, the gap between germline ends came to 18 bases. CDR3 nucleotides: TGTGCCAGCTGTACAGGGAGCCGTCGACCCCAGCATTTT. It codes for CASCTGSRRPQHF.

V usage is TRBV5-1 and J usage is TRBJ2-5; possible D gene TRBD2, 5 bases. The CDR3 extends over 15 amino acids. Germline values: CDR1 SGHRS, CDR2 YFSETQ. V lost 4 bases and J 1 base, leaving 14 bases between the germline ends. The CDR3 nucleotides read TGCGCCAGCAGCCCCTCTTTCCGGGGCCAAGAGACCCAGTACTTC. As protein: CASSPSFRGQETQYF.

Written as DNA, the CDR3 is TGTGCCAGCAGCCCGCGACAGGGGGCGAATTCACCCCTCCACTTT. Amino acids: CASSPRQGANSPLHF. This chain joins TRBV5-6 and TRBJ1-6, with 10 positions matching TRBD1. Germline CDR1 and CDR2: SGHDT and YYEEEE. V shed 4 bases, J shed 7 bases, and the junction held 5 bases outside the gene matches. CDR3 length: 15 amino acids.

The rearrangement joins TRBV5-1 to TRBJ1-1; TRBD1 might be the D (5 bases). The CDR3 has 15 amino acids. With 6 bases removed from V and 7 bases from J, the gap between germline ends came to 22 bases. Germline V gene data show CDR1 as SGHRS and CDR2 as YFSETQ. This CDR3 reads CASTMSGAKSGEAFF. CDR3 sequence (DNA): TGCGCCAGCACTATGTCTGGGGCGAAGTCGGGTGAAGCTTTCTTT. The full variable domain, completed using reference TRBV5-1 and TRBJ1-1, is KAGVTQTPRYLIKTRGQQVTLSCSPISGHRSVSWYQQTPGQGLQFLFEYFSETQRNKGNFPGRFSGRQFSNSRSEMNVSTLELGDSALYLCASTMSGAKSGEAFFGQGTRLTVV.

In its sample, this clone was seen once. This chain connects TRBV7-9 to TRBJ1-5; unclear D gene. The germline V and J ends were trimmed by 3 bases and 2 bases, with 5 bases remaining between them. This CDR3 has 13 amino acids. Per the germline V gene, CDR1 is SEHNR and CDR2 is FQNEAQ (reference sequence). CDR3 bases: TGTGCCAGCAGCTTTCAGGGCAATCAGCCCCAGCATTTT. Its translation: CASSFQGNQPQHF.

This sequence joins TRBV7-2 and TRBJ1-1; TRBD1 might be the D (6 bases). Germline-derived CDR1 and CDR2 are SGHTA and FQGNSA. V was clipped by 3 bases and J by 6 bases, with 14 bases between them. The CDR3 runs 14 residues. DNA for the CDR3: TGTGCCAGCAGCTTGAGCCCCAGACAGGCTGAAGCTTTCTTT. This gives the protein CASSLSPRQAEAFF. The variable domain in full, completed from reference TRBV7-2 and TRBJ1-1, reads GAGVSQSPSNKVTEKGKDVELRCDPISGHTALYWYRQSLGQGLEFLIYFQGNSAPDKSGLPSDRFSAERTGGSVSTLTIQRTQQEDSAVYLCASSLSPRQAEAFFGQGTRLTVV.

The gene calls are TRBV6-5 and TRBJ2-5; 8 nucleotides match TRBD2. With the DNA end fitting TRBJ2-7 better, the J assignment may be wrong. Germline-derived CDR1 and CDR2 are MNHEY and SVGAGI. The CDR3 contains 14 residues. The CDR3 loop reads CASSYVSGGYEQYF. As DNA, the CDR3 is TGTGCCAGCAGTTACGTAAGCGGGGGTTACGAGCAGTACTTC.

V and J are TRBV6-5 and TRBJ1-1; tentatively, D is TRBD1 (5 bases). This CDR3 comprises 14 residues. Germline V gene sequence: CDR1 MNHEY, CDR2 SVGAGI. With 5 bases removed from V and 3 bases from J, the gap between germline ends came to 13 bases. CDR3 region: CASSEIGVDTEAFF. Here the CDR3 DNA reads TGTGCCAGCAGTGAAATAGGGGTCGACACTGAAGCTTTCTTT.

This chain links TRBV29-1 with TRBJ1-2; D might be TRBD1 (5 bases). V was trimmed by 6 bases and J by 4 bases, leaving 21 bases between them. The CDR3 has 15 amino acids. Per germline, CDR1 SQVTM and CDR2 ANQGSEA. CDR3 loop: CSVKAFHRPSYGYTF. CDR3 sequence (DNA): TGCAGCGTCAAAGCGTTCCACAGGCCTAGCTATGGCTACACCTTC. Based on the CDR3 plus reference TRBV29-1 and TRBJ1-2, the full variable domain is SAVISQKPSRDICQRGTSLTIQCQVDSQVTMMFWYRQQPGQSLTLIATANQGSEATYESGFVIDKFPISRPNLTFSTLTVSNMSPEDSSIYLCSVKAFHRPSYGYTFGSGTRLTVV.

The chain recombines TRBV6-4 with TRBJ2-7, with 11 bases that match TRBD2. Germline CDR1 MRHNA, CDR2 SNTAGT. This CDR3 comprises 17 residues. V gave up 0 bases and J gave up 5 bases; unmatched junction bases: 9. CDR3 nucleotides: TGTGCCAGCAGTGACTCGAGGCTTCTAGCGGGGGGCAACGAGCAGTACTTC. It is translated as CASSDSRLLAGGNEQYF.

CDR3 protein: CASSPPPGEGYGYTF. As DNA, the CDR3 is TGTGCCAGCTCACCACCACCAGGGGAAGGGTATGGCTACACCTTC. V usage is TRBV18 and J usage is TRBJ1-2, with D perhaps TRBD1 (6 bases). V lost 0 bases and J 5 bases, leaving 13 bases between the germline ends. Germline V gives CDR1 KGHSH, CDR2 LQKENI. This CDR3 spans 15 amino acids.